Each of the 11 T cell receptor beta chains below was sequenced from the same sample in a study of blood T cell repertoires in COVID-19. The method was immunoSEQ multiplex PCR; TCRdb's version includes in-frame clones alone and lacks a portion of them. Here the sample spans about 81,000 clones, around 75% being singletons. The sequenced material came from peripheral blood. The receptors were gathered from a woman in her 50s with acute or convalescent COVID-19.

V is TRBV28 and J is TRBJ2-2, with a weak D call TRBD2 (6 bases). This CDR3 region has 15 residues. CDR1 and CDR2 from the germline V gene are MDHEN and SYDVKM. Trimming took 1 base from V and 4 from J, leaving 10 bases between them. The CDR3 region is CASSLYWRGTGELFF. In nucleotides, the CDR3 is TGTGCCAGCAGTTTATACTGGCGGGGCACCGGGGAGCTGTTTTTT. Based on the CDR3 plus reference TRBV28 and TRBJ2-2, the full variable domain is DVKVTQSSRYLVKRTGEKVFLECVQDMDHENMFWYRQDPGLGLRLIYFSYDVKMKEKGDIPEGYSVSREKKERFSLILESASTNQTSMYLCASSLYWRGTGELFFGEGSRLTVL.

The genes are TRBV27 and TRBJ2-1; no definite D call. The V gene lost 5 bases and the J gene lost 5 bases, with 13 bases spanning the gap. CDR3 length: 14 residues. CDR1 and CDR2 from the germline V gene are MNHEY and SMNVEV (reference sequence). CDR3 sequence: CASSPYGENNEQFF. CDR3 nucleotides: TGTGCCAGCAGTCCCTATGGTGAGAACAATGAGCAGTTCTTC.

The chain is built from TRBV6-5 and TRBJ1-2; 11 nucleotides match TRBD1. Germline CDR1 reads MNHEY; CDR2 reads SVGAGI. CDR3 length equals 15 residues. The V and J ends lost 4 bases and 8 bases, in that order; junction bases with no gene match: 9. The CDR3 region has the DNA TGTGCCAGCAGTTCCTCAGGACAGGGGGCGCGCGGCTACACCTTC. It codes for CASSSSGQGARGYTF.

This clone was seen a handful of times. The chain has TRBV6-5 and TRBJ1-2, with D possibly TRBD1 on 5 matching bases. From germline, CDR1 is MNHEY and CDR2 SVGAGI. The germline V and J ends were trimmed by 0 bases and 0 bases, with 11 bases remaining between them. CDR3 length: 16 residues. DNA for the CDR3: TGTGCCAGCAGTTACTCCCTTACAGGCACTAACTATGGCTACACCTTC. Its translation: CASSYSLTGTNYGYTF.

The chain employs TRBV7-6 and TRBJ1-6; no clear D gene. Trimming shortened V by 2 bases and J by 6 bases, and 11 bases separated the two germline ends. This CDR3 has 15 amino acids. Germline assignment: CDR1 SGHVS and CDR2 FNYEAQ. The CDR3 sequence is CASSLLRASNSPLHF. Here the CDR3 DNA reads TGTGCCAGCAGCTTACTACGTGCGAGTAATTCACCCCTCCACTTT.

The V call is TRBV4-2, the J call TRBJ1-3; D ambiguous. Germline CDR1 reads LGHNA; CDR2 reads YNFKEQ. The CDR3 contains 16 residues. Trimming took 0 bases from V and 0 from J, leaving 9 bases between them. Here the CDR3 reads CASSQEAGNSGNTIYF. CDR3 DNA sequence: TGTGCCAGCAGCCAAGAGGCGGGAAACTCTGGAAACACCATATATTTT.

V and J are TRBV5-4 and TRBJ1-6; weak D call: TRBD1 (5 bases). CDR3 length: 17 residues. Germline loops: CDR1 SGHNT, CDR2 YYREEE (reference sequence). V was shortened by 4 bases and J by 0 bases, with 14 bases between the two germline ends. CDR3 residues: CASSPGHTFSYNSPLHF. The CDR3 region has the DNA TGTGCCAGCAGCCCCGGACATACCTTCTCCTATAATTCACCCCTCCACTTT.

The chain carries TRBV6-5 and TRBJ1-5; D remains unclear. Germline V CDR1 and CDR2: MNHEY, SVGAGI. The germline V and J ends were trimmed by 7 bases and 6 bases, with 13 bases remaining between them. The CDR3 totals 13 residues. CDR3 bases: TGTGCCAGCACGGAGGGTCCGGGTCAGCCCCAGCATTTT. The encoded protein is CASTEGPGQPQHF.

The CDR3 region has the DNA TGTGCCAGCAGTCTAGACTACCTTAGGTCCTACGAGCAGTACTTC. This codes for CASSLDYLRSYEQYF. This chain joins TRBV6-2 or TRBV6-3 and TRBJ2-7; TRBD2 might be the D (5 bases). The V end lost 5 bases, the J end lost 1 base, and 15 bases lay between the germline ends. Germline assignment: CDR1 MNHEY and CDR2 SVGEGT. The CDR3 totals 15 residues.

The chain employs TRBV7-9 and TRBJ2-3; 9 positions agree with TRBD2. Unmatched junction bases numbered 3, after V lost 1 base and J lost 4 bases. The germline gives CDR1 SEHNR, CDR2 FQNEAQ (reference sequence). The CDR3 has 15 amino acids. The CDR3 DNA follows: TGTGCCAGCAGCTTAGGAGGCGGGGGGGCAGATACGCAGTATTTT. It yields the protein CASSLGGGGADTQYF.

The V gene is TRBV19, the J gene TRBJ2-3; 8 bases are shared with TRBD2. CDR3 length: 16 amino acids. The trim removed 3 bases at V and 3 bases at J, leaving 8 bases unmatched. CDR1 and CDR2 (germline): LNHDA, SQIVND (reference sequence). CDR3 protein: CASSIPRGGITDTQYF. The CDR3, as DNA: TGTGCCAGTAGTATTCCCCGGGGGGGTATTACAGATACGCAGTATTTT. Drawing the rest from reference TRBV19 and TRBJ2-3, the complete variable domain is DGGITQSPKYLFRKEGQNVTLSCEQNLNHDAMYWYRQDPGQGLRLIYYSQIVNDFQKGDIAEGYSVSREKKESFPLTVTSAQKNPTAFYLCASSIPRGGITDTQYFGPGTRLTVL.